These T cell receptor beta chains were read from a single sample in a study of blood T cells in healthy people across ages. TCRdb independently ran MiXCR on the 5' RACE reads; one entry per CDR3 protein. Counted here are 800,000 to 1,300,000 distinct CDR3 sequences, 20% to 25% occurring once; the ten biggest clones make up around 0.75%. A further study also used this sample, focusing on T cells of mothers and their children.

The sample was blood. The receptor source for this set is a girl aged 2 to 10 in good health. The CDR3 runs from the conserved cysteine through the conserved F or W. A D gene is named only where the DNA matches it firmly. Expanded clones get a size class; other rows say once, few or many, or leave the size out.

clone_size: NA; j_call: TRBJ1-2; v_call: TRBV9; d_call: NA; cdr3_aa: CASSGTRGDSNYGYTF; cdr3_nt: TGTGCCAGCAGCGGGACGAGAGGGGATTCTAACTATGGCTACACCTTC
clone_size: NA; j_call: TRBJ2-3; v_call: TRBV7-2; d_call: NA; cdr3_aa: CASSLRAGAQYF; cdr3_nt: TGTGCCAGCAGCTTAAGAGCTGGGGCGCAGTATTTT
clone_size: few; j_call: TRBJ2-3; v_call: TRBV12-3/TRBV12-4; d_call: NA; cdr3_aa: CASSWLRLFPADTQYF; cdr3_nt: TGTGCCAGCAGTTGGCTTCGTCTCTTCCCCGCAGATACGCAGTATTTT
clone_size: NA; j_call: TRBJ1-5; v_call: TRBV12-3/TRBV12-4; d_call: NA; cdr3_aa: CASSLRQGYNQPQHF; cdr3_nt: TGTGCCAGCAGTTTGCGGCAGGGGTACAATCAGCCCCAGCATTTT
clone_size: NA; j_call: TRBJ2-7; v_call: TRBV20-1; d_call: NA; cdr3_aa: CSAQNIYEQYF; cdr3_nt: TGCAGTGCTCAAAACATCTACGAGCAGTACTTC
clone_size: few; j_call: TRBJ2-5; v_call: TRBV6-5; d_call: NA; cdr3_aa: CASSYGYQDTEAQYF; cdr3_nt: TGTGCCAGCAGTTACGGGTACCAGGACACCGAGGCCCAGTACTTC
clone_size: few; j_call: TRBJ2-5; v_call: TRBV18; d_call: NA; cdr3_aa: CASSPTEGRETQYF; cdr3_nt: TGTGCCAGCTCACCTACCGAGGGCCGGGAGACCCAGTACTTC
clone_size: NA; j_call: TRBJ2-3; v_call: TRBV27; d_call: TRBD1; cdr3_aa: CASSSPGQGYADTQYF; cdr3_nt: TGTGCCAGCAGTTCACCGGGACAGGGGTACGCAGATACGCAGTATTTT
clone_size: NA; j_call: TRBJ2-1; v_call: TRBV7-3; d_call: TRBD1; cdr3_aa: CAPRTGGCNEQFF; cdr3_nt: TGTGCCCCCCGGACAGGGGGCTGTAATGAGCAGTTCTTC
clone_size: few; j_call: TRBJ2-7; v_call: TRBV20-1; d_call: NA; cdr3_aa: CSARDRYGTDTYEQYF; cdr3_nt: TGCAGTGCTAGAGATCGCTACGGGACTGACACCTACGAGCAGTACTTC
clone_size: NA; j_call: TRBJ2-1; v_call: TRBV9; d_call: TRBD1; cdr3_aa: CASSVAQGANEQFF; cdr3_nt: TGTGCCAGCAGCGTAGCACAGGGGGCAAATGAGCAGTTCTTC
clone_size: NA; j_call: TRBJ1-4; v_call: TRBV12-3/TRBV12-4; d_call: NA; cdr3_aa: CASSFRKGEEKLFF; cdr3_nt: TGTGCCAGCAGTTTTAGAAAGGGAGAAGAAAAACTGTTTTTT
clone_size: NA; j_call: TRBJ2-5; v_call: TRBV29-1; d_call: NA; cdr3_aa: CSVGEGATQYF; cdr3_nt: TGCAGCGTTGGAGAAGGTGCGACCCAGTACTTC
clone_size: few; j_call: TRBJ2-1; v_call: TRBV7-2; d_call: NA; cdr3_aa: CASSQRTGVDNEQFF; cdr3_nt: TGTGCCAGCAGCCAAAGGACTGGGGTGGACAATGAGCAGTTCTTC
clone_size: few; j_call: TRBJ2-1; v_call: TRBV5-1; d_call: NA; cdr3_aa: CASSILRGGSYNEQFF; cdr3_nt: TGCGCCAGCAGCATCCTGAGGGGGGGGTCCTACAATGAGCAGTTCTTC
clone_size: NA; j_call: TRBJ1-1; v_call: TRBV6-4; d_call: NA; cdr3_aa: CASRDKMNTEAFF; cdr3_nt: TGTGCCAGCAGGGACAAAATGAACACTGAAGCTTTCTTT
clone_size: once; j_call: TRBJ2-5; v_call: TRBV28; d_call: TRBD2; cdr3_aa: CASRPLAGDMWGVTQYF; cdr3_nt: TGTGCCAGCAGACCGCTAGCGGGAGACATGTGGGGAGTGACCCAGTACTTC
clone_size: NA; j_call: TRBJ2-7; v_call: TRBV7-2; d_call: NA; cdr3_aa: CASSLGDHYEQYF; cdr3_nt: TGTGCCAGCAGCTTGGGGGATCATTACGAGCAGTACTTC
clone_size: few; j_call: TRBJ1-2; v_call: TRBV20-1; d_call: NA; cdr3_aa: CSASPKGDGYTF; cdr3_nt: TGCAGTGCTAGTCCCAAGGGAGATGGCTACACTTTC
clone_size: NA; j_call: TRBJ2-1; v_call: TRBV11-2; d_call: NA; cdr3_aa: CASSRDNSYNEQFF; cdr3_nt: TGTGCCAGCAGCCGGGACAACTCCTACAATGAGCAGTTCTTC
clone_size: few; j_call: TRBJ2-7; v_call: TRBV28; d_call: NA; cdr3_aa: CANSFASGPYEQYF; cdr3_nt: TGTGCCAACAGTTTTGCCAGTGGCCCCTACGAGCAGTACTTC
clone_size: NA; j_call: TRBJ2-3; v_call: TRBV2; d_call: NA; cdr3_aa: CATERSKRRADTQYF; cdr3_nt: TGTGCCACCGAACGAAGTAAGCGGAGGGCAGATACGCAGTATTTT
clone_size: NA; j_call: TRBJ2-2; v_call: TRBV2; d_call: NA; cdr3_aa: CASRGGGRSTGELFF; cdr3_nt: TGTGCCAGCAGAGGGGGGGGGCGGAGCACCGGGGAGCTGTTTTTT
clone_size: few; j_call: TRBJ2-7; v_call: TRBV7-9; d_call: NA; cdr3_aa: CASSSLRGALPQDKQYF; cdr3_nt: TGTGCCAGCAGCTCACTCCGGGGGGCTCTTCCCCAGGATAAGCAGTACTTC
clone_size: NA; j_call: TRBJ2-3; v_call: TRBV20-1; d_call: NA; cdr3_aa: CSAPLDSDTQYF; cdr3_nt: TGCAGTGCCCCATTGGACTCAGATACGCAGTATTTT
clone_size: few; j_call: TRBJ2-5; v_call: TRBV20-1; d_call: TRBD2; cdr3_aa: CSARGAGIQETQYF; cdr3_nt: TGCAGTGCTAGAGGAGCGGGAATACAAGAGACCCAGTACTTC
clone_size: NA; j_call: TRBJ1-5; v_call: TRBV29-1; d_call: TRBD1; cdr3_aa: CSVEDLQGAQPQHF; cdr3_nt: TGCAGCGTTGAAGATCTTCAGGGGGCGCAGCCCCAGCATTTT
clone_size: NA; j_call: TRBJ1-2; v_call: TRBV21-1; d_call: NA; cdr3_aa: CASSPGGRYGYTF; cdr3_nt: TGTGCCAGCAGCCCAGGGGGCCGCTATGGCTACACCTTC
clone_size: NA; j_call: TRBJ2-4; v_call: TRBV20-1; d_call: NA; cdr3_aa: CSAPWIAKNIQYF; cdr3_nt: TGCAGTGCTCCTTGGATAGCCAAAAACATTCAGTACTTC
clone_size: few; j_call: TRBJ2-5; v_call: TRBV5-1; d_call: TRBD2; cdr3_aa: CASSFTTSAETQYF; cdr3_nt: TGCGCCAGCAGCTTTACTACTAGCGCAGAGACCCAGTACTTC
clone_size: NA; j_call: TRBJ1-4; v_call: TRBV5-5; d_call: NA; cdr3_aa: CASSLNAGIGEKLFF; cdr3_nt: TGTGCCAGCAGCTTAAATGCCGGGATCGGTGAAAAACTGTTTTTT
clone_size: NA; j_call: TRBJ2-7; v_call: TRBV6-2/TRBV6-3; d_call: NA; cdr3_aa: CASRSSEGEQYF; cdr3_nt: TGTGCCAGCAGAAGCTCCGAAGGAGAGCAGTACTTC
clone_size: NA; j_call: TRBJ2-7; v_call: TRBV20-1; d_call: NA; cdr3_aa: CSAIRTNRYEQYF; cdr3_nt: TGCAGTGCTATACGGACCAACCGCTACGAGCAGTACTTC
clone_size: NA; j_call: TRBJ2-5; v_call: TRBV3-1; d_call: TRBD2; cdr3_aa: CASSPLRELPQETQYF; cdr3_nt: TGTGCCAGCAGCCCCCTGCGGGAGCTTCCACAAGAGACCCAGTACTTC
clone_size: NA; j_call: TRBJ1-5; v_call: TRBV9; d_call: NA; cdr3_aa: CASSVEDSQPQHF; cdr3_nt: TGTGCCAGCAGCGTAGAGGACAGCCAGCCCCAGCATTTT
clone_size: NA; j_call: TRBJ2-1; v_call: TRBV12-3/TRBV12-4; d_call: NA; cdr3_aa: CASRESFYEQFF; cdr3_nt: TGTGCCTCCCGGGAAAGTTTCTATGAGCAGTTCTTC
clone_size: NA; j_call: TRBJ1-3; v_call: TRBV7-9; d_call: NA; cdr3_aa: CASSPVAGNTIYF; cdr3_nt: TGTGCCAGCAGCCCAGTCGCGGGCAACACCATATATTTT
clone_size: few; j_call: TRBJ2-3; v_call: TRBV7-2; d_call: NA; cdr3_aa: CASSLGDISTDTQYF; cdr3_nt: TGTGCCAGCAGCTTGGGGGACATTAGCACAGATACGCAGTATTTT
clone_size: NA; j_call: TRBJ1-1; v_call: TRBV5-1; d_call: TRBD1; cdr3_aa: CASSPQGSGWTEAFF; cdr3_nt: TGCGCCAGCAGCCCACAGGGGAGCGGATGGACTGAAGCTTTCTTT
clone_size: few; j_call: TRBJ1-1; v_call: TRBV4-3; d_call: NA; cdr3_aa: CASSREQSLLEAFF; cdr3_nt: TGCGCCAGCAGCCGCGAGCAGAGTTTATTAGAAGCTTTCTTT
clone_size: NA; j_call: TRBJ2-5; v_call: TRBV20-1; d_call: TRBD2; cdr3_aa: CSALSGLGETQYF; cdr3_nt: TGCAGTGCTCTTAGCGGGCTCGGGGAGACCCAGTACTTC
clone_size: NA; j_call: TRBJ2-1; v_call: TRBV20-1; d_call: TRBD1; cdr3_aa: CSARDVDRGNPREQFF; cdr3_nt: TGCAGTGCTAGAGACGTCGACAGGGGGAATCCAAGAGAGCAGTTCTTC
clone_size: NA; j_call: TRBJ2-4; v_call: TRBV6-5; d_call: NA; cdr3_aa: CASMIDFKRNIQYF; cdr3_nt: TGTGCCAGCATGATAGATTTTAAAAGAAACATTCAGTACTTC
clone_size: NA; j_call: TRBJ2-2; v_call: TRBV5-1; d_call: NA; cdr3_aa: CASSFAQGFANTGELFF; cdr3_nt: TGCGCCAGCAGCTTTGCACAGGGCTTCGCGAACACCGGGGAGCTGTTTTTT